A selection of T cell receptor beta chains follows, all from one sample in a study of T cell repertoires in cytomegalovirus infection. For these receptors, no antigen is known. TCRdb called the reads again in MiXCR, with one record for every CDR3 protein. The profile covers approximately 990,000 distinct CDR3 sequences, with around a third appearing a single time and more than 12% taken by the ten largest. The starting material was cultured CD8+ T cells from PBMCs, obtained from culture after CMV antigen stimulation. These receptors all come from a human donor in good health (CMV status not recorded). Some clones in this sample may be carry-over from other donors' samples. Both conserved end residues are part of each CDR3. Fields, in order: J gene, D gene, V gene, clone size, CDR3 protein, CDR3 DNA. D genes are given only for firm matches. Not all rows give a size; the values are once, few, many and, for expanded clones, a class.

>TRBJ2-5|NA|TRBV10-3|NA
CAITPNGGETQYF
TGTGCCATCACACCAAATGGGGGGGAGACCCAGTACTTC
>TRBJ2-3|NA|TRBV7-9|many
CASVKQSTDTQYF
TGTGCCAGCGTAAAACAAAGCACAGATACGCAGTATTTT
>TRBJ1-4|TRBD1|TRBV27|few
CASSPTGQGANGEKLFF
TGTGCCAGCAGTCCAACAGGACAGGGGGCAAATGGGGAAAAACTGTTTTTT
>TRBJ2-3|NA|TRBV24-1|NA
CATSHGDTQYF
TGTGCCACCAGCCATGGGGATACGCAGTATTTT
>TRBJ1-5|TRBD1|TRBV7-8|many
CASSLIKTGVIDQPQHF
TGTGCCAGCAGCCTTATAAAAACAGGGGTAATCGATCAGCCCCAGCATTTT
>TRBJ1-5|NA|TRBV7-6|many
CASSLARGAQPQHF
TGTGCCAGCAGCTTAGCGAGGGGTGCCCAGCCCCAGCATTTT
>TRBJ1-1|NA|TRBV10-1|many
CASSESLDGIDDTEAFF
TGCGCCAGCAGTGAGTCGCTGGACGGTATAGATGACACTGAAGCTTTCTTT
>TRBJ2-5|NA|TRBV7-2|many
CASSPWLVARGTQYF
TGTGCCAGCAGCCCATGGTTGGTGGCGCGGGGGACCCAGTACTTC
>TRBJ2-1|NA|TRBV6-6|few
CASTAQTGSNEQFF
TGTGCCAGCACAGCCCAGACAGGTAGCAATGAGCAGTTCTTC
>TRBJ1-2|NA|TRBV20-1|NA
CSARDPVGIRGYGYTF
TGCAGTGCTAGAGACCCAGTGGGGATCAGGGGCTATGGCTACACCTTC
>TRBJ2-2|NA|TRBV11-2|NA
CASSLVPSTANTGELFF
TGTGCCAGCAGCTTAGTGCCCTCCACCGCGAACACCGGGGAGCTGTTTTTT
>TRBJ2-1|NA|TRBV10-3|NA
CATLTPSSYNEQFF
TGTGCCACCCTCACGCCGAGCTCCTACAATGAGCAGTTCTTC
>TRBJ2-7|TRBD1|TRBV27|NA
CASSAPGQGRYEQYF
TGTGCCAGCAGTGCACCGGGACAGGGGAGGTACGAGCAGTACTTC
>TRBJ1-2|TRBD1|TRBV7-8|many
CASSSRQGIANYGYTF
TGTGCCAGCAGCTCTAGACAGGGGATAGCTAACTATGGCTACACCTTC
>TRBJ1-1|NA|TRBV10-3|NA
CAIKVKGDTEAFF
TGTGCCATCAAGGTAAAGGGGGACACTGAAGCTTTCTTT
>TRBJ1-1|NA|TRBV19|NA
CASRLDVVGMNTEAFF
TGTGCCAGTAGACTGGACGTGGTGGGGATGAACACTGAAGCTTTCTTT
>TRBJ1-6|NA|TRBV7-2|once
CASAMSRTGSPLHF
TGTGCCAGCGCCATGTCGAGAACAGGATCACCCCTCCACTTT
>TRBJ2-7|TRBD2|TRBV7-9|many
CASSLVDAGGDYEQYF
TGTGCCAGCAGCTTAGTAGATGCGGGGGGGGACTACGAGCAGTACTTC
>TRBJ2-3|NA|TRBV7-8|NA
CASARGPDTDTQYF
TGTGCCAGCGCCCGGGGACCCGACACAGATACGCAGTATTTT
>TRBJ2-1|TRBD1|TRBV25-1|few
CASSTQGAGNEQFF
TGTGCCAGCAGTACCCAGGGGGCAGGCAATGAGCAGTTCTTC
>TRBJ2-1|NA|TRBV9|NA
CASTVGPSDNEQFF
TGTGCCAGCACCGTAGGTCCTAGTGACAATGAGCAGTTCTTC
>TRBJ2-7|NA|TRBV2|NA
CASRGRFYEQYF
TGTGCCAGCAGAGGGAGATTCTACGAGCAGTACTTC
>TRBJ2-2|TRBD2|TRBV7-2|many
CASSFTSGALSGELFF
TGTGCCAGCAGCTTTACTAGCGGGGCGCTTTCCGGGGAGCTGTTTTTT
>TRBJ2-6|TRBD1|TRBV6-6|NA
CACGTGGKFGANVLTF
TGTGCCTGCGGGACAGGGGGCAAATTTGGGGCCAACGTCCTGACTTTC
>TRBJ1-4|NA|TRBV7-6|few
CASSLDRIATNEKLFF
TGTGCCAGCAGCTTAGACCGCATTGCAACTAATGAAAAACTGTTTTTT
>TRBJ2-2|NA|TRBV7-9|few
CASSLSYWGTGELFF
TGTGCCAGCAGCTTATCCTATTGGGGGACCGGGGAGCTGTTTTTT
>TRBJ2-7|TRBD1|TRBV6-1|few
CASKTSGTEDYEQYF
TGTGCCAGCAAAACCTCCGGGACAGAAGACTACGAGCAGTACTTC
>TRBJ2-7|TRBD2|TRBV4-1|NA
CASSQELSFGGGASYEQYF
TGCGCCAGCAGCCAAGAATTGAGCTTCGGCGGGGGGGCCTCCTACGAGCAGTACTTC
>TRBJ2-1|TRBD1|TRBV4-2|NA
CASSQERTGAHNEQFF
TGTGCCAGCAGCCAAGAAAGAACAGGGGCGCACAATGAGCAGTTCTTC
>TRBJ2-1|TRBD2|TRBV28|few
CASSLRLAGSNEQFF
TGTGCCAGCAGTTTAAGACTAGCGGGGTCCAATGAGCAGTTCTTC
>TRBJ2-2|NA|TRBV6-5|NA
CASSLYSTDLTGELFF
TGTGCCAGCAGCCTATACTCGACAGACCTCACCGGGGAGCTGTTTTTT
>TRBJ2-6|NA|TRBV15|few
CATSREQGAGANVLTF
TGTGCCACCAGCAGAGAACAGGGTGCTGGGGCCAACGTCCTGACTTTC
>TRBJ2-1|NA|TRBV6-2/TRBV6-3|NA
CATASYNEQFF
TGTGCAACGGCCAGTTACAATGAGCAGTTCTTC
>TRBJ2-4|NA|TRBV27|NA
CASSPAGDWNIQYF
TGTGCCAGCAGTCCCGCAGGGGATTGGAACATTCAGTACTTC
>TRBJ1-2|TRBD1|TRBV10-3|few
CATSFGTAGSEGYTF
TGTGCCACGAGCTTTGGGACAGCGGGTTCGGAGGGCTACACCTTC
>TRBJ2-2|NA|TRBV27|NA
CASGGPQLFF
TGTGCCAGCGGGGGACCGCAGCTGTTTTTT
>TRBJ1-6|TRBD1|TRBV6-4|NA
CASSARQGVNSPLHF
TGTGCCAGCAGTGCCAGACAGGGGGTGAATTCACCCCTCCACTTT
>TRBJ1-2|TRBD1|TRBV27|few
CASSLSRDRVLKYGYTF
TGTGCCAGCAGTTTATCCCGGGACAGGGTGCTTAAATATGGCTACACCTTC
>TRBJ2-3|NA|TRBV19|few
CASIGGPTDTQYF
TGTGCCAGTATTGGGGGACCCACAGATACGCAGTATTTT
>TRBJ1-2|TRBD1|TRBV4-3|NA
CASSPHRDSYYGYTF
TGCGCCAGCAGCCCACACCGGGACAGCTACTATGGCTACACCTTC
>TRBJ1-2|NA|TRBV6-5|few
CASSGEAANYGYTF
TGTGCCAGCTCGGGGGAGGCGGCTAACTATGGCTACACCTTC
>TRBJ2-3|TRBD2|TRBV6-6|few
CASSYSMGSGGTSTDTQYF
TGTGCCAGCAGTTACTCCATGGGTAGCGGGGGAACTAGCACAGATACGCAGTATTTT
>TRBJ2-7|TRBD2|TRBV7-8|NA
CASSWTSGGAYEQYF
TGTGCCAGCAGCTGGACTAGCGGGGGGGCCTACGAGCAGTACTTC
>TRBJ1-6|NA|TRBV6-1|once
CASSQLGLQNNSPLHF
TGTGCCAGCAGCCAATTAGGATTACAGAATAATTCACCCCTCCACTTT
>TRBJ2-2|TRBD2|TRBV4-1|NA
CASSQPPGGGSAGELFF
TGCGCCAGCAGCCAGCCCCCAGGCGGGGGGTCAGCCGGGGAGCTGTTTTTT
>TRBJ2-2|NA|TRBV6-1|few
CASSEDPVLDTGELFF
TGTGCCAGCAGTGAAGATCCAGTACTCGACACCGGGGAGCTGTTTTTT
>TRBJ2-5|NA|TRBV27|NA
CASTHFSGGPLGQETQYF
TGTGCCAGCACCCATTTCTCGGGCGGCCCCCTAGGCCAAGAGACCCAGTACTTC
>TRBJ2-7|TRBD1|TRBV20-1|NA
CSARDTAFEDRLYYEQYF
TGCAGTGCTAGAGACACCGCTTTTGAGGACAGGCTGTACTACGAGCAGTACTTC
>TRBJ1-2|TRBD1|TRBV7-9|few
CASSSPRDRAIYGYTF
TGTGCCAGCAGCTCCCCCAGGGACAGGGCAATCTATGGCTACACCTTC
>TRBJ1-4|NA|TRBV7-9|NA
CASSLALSDQLFF
TGTGCCAGCAGCTTAGCGCTTTCAGACCAACTGTTTTTT
>TRBJ1-6|TRBD1|TRBV27|NA
CASRTGSDSSPLHF
TGTGCCAGCAGGACAGGGTCGGACAGTTCACCCCTCCACTTT
>TRBJ2-6|NA|TRBV12-3/TRBV12-4|many
CASCSGANVLTF
TGTGCCAGCTGTTCTGGGGCCAACGTCCTGACTTTC
>TRBJ2-3|NA|TRBV19|NA
CASSIGTPGSDTQYF
TGTGCCAGTAGTATCGGGACCCCCGGCTCAGATACGCAGTATTTT